This record looks at one TCR beta chain sequence and its context. The antigen is undetermined. These data are taken from a study of cytomegalovirus exposure and HLA in healthy donors. Background on the study: HLA-typed donors were the source of 86 million or so unique TCRs held in an early data release. Study-wide results and limits: Sequencing depth across donors, presence/absence analyses assumed, was roughly uniform.

There are 13 residues in the CDR3. CDR1 is SGHAT and CDR2 is FQDESV in the germline V gene (reference sequence). V lost 5 bases to trimming and J lost 8 bases, with 15 bases between them. PCR employed 60 Vbeta and 13 Jbeta primers. Measured with immunoSEQ multiplex PCR; TCRdb has only the in-frame clones, and not every one. The sample lists roughly 120,000 clones, 70% occurring once. Donors consisted of healthy bone marrow donors. The rearrangement uses TRBV11-1 and TRBJ1-2, with D maybe TRBD1 (6 bases). Sequencing input: PBMCs. The receptor comes from a man aged 25 to 40 in good health and CMV-seropositive. CDR3 residues: CASSINRVGGYTF. The CDR3 DNA reads TGTGCCAGCAGCATAAACAGGGTTGGCGGCTACACCTTC.